These 3 T cell receptor beta chains originate from one sample sequenced in a study of radiotherapy plus CTLA-4 blockade in lung cancer. Sequenced by immunoSEQ multiplex PCR; TCRdb stores in-frame clones only, minus some. Among approximately 60,000 clones listed, almost 85% were seen once. The sequenced sample was peripheral blood, obtained from a patient treated with radiotherapy plus ipilimumab. The receptors derive from a human donor with non-small cell lung cancer whose response to radiotherapy plus ipilimumab could not be evaluated.

The V and J genes are TRBV11-3 and TRBJ2-7; 8 bases map to TRBD1. Germline V gene data show CDR1 as SGHNT and CDR2 as YENEEA. The CDR3 is made up of 16 amino acids. Unmatched junction bases numbered 11, after V lost 5 bases and J lost 2 bases. The CDR3 region has the DNA TGTGCCAGCAGCCCGGGCGGACAGGGACCAACCTACGAGCAGTACTTC. Translating it yields CASSPGGQGPTYEQYF.

The table lists this clone with a count of one. The chain is built from TRBV11-2 and TRBJ2-7; 7 bases fit TRBD1. This CDR3 comprises 15 residues. V lost 1 base to trimming and J lost 2 bases; unmatched junction nucleotides: 5. Germline CDR1 is SGHAT and CDR2 is FQNNGV. CDR3 region: CASSLARDRPYEQYF. The CDR3, as DNA: TGTGCCAGCAGCTTAGCCCGGGACAGACCCTACGAGCAGTACTTC.

The rearrangement links TRBV5-1 to TRBJ2-5; TRBD2 is a possible D gene (7 bases). The CDR3 extends over 17 amino acids. Germline CDR1 and CDR2: SGHRS and YFSETQ. Trimming took off 1 base at V and 4 bases at J, with 20 bases between the two ends. The CDR3 region has the DNA TGCGCCAGCAGCTTGACCGCCGGGGGGCGGGGAGGAGAGACCCAGTACTTC. This translates into CASSLTAGGRGGETQYF.